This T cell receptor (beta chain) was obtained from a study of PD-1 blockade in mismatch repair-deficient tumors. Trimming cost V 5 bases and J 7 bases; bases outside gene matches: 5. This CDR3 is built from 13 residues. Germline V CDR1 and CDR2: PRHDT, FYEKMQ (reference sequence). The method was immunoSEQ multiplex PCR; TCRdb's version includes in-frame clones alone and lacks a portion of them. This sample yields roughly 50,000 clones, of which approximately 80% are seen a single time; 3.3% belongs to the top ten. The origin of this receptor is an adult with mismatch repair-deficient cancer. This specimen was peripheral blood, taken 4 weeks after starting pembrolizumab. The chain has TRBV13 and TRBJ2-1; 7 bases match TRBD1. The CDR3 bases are TGTGCCAGCAGCCTTGACAGGGCAAATGAGCAGTTCTTC. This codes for CASSLDRANEQFF.